This entry concerns a single T cell receptor (beta chain). Its antigen remains undetermined. The sample holds no much larger clone one base away, and base qualities are not on file. In light of the paper, this sample's time point label describes: baseline before first vaccination. Interpreted using the paper, the treatment or condition label stands for: meningococcal conjugate vaccine given as trial control. Vaccinee samples were obtained from the UK trials COV001 and COV002, which included a single-blind randomized controlled phase 2/3 trial of AZD1222 (ChAdOx1 nCoV-19) in healthy adults. For TCRbeta chain sequencing, PBMC samples from trial participants were taken at day 0 and at day 28 after the second dose. The CDR3 regions of human TCRbeta chains were analyzed by immunosequencing. The published analysis was carried out like this. TCRs in the repertoires were compared against a reference library of SARS-CoV-2-specific TCRs that had been generated with the MIRA antigen-specificity platform. Breadth was defined as the fraction of unique TCRs that were SARS-CoV-2-associated, and depth was defined as the fraction of total T cells that were SARS-CoV-2-associated. Using the MIRA data, each spike-specific TCR was mapped to the spike region that the TCR reacts to and placed in a CD4 or CD8 class. Log10-transformed breadth and depth values were compared by one-way ANOVA with Sidak's multiple comparisons tests. TCRdb took this table from immuneACCESS and kept in-frame rearrangements with V and J called. Such tables lack part of the clones; where checked against another copy, unresolved V genes explain under half of the gap, and the rest is unexplained. That table furnishes V, J and clone size, whereas the DNA furnished D and trimming. The sample contains hundreds of thousands of clones, 90% to 95% of them found a single time. The top ten constitute 1% of the sample.

Reading the germline V gene gives CDR1 SGHAT and CDR2 FQNNGV. The CDR3 measures 16 amino acids from cysteine to phenylalanine. Only the CDR3 region is kept as DNA, spanning 48 bases read in frame from base 1. The junction carries 18 bases between V and J, which are trimmed by 0 bases and 10 bases respectively. The sample is drawn from a study of T cell responses to AZD1222 COVID-19 vaccine (dated by TCRdb to the early 2020s). For the wider study: TCR sequencing was performed for over 230 trial participants, of whom about 200 were given two doses of AZD1222 and 26 were given two doses of MenACWY control vaccine. Trial participants were enrolled by age into subgroups of 18-55, 56-69 and 70-plus years, and roughly 150, 30 and 60 TCR-sequenced participants, respectively, were included in these subgroups. General conclusions and limits of the study: In the small 56-69-year group, the increase in depth fell short of significance, most likely because of low power. Participants were mostly white British and included more females than males, and it was suggested by the authors that clonal diversity may have been underestimated. No day 14 peak-response samples were available, so repertoires were characterized only after the peak T cell response. Reportedly, almost half of the unique spike-specific TCRs recognized epitopes lying outside the regions that are mutated in the B.1.351 and B.1.1.7 variants. A significant rise in spike-specific TCR breadth and depth was observed after two AZD1222 doses relative to day 0 and relative to MenACWY recipients. Conclusions about previously exposed vaccinees are limited, since just a handful of AZD1222 recipients were seropositive for SARS-CoV-2 at baseline. Vaccine-associated CD4 TCRs spanned the whole spike protein, with dominant responses in regions 160-218 and 743-854.

The TCR was taken from an adult in good health. The sequencing here drew on peripheral blood, taken on day 0 of MenACWY control vaccination. The chain uses TRBV11-2 and TRBJ1-4; D gene: possibly TRBD1, on 5 matching bases. The CDR3 has the sequence CASSLDRVGARGKLFF. Read as DNA, the sequence is TGTGCCAGCAGCTTAGATCGGGTAGGGGCGCGGGGAAAACTGTTTTTT.